This entry concerns a single T cell receptor beta chain. The data were obtained in a study of technical replicates of blood from a few donors. CDR1 and CDR2 from the germline V gene are GTSNPN and SVGIG (reference sequence). The CDR3 is made up of 17 amino acids. The V and J ends lost 7 bases and 0 bases, in that order; junction bases with no gene match: 15. This table comes from immunoSEQ multiplex PCR, and its TCRdb copy is limited to in-frame clones, with some not included. Among around 61,000 clones listed, around 97% were seen once. The TCR originated in a human donor in good health. Sequenced input: T cells isolated from PBMCs. The chain uses TRBV30 and TRBJ2-4, with 7 bases lining up with TRBD2. The CDR3 region is CASTPRGGELAKNIQYF. In DNA, the CDR3 is TGTGCCTCCACCCCCCGGGGAGGGGAACTAGCCAAAAACATTCAGTACTTC.